This T cell receptor (beta chain) came from a study of cytomegalovirus exposure and HLA in healthy donors. PCR used 60 Vbeta primers and 13 Jbeta primers. Method: immunoSEQ multiplex PCR; TCRdb's copy keeps in-frame clones and lacks some. This sample carries 11,000 to 15,000 clones, roughly 63% of them seen once, and the ten largest clones take approximately 17%. In germline, CDR1 is MNHEY, CDR2 SVGAGI. The V end lost 1 base, the J end lost 0 bases, and 7 bases lay between the germline ends. The CDR3 spans 14 residues. This clone was recorded only once. Its antigen is still unknown. Study-level points and caveats: Rare TCR sequences dominated, though some public TCRs recurred in many donors. In an earlier analysis, about 87% or about 30%: the productive usage of most TCR beta V segments. DRB1 showed the most TCR associations and HLA-C the fewest in a later analysis, as rates varied by HLA locus.

Material: PBMCs. The gene calls are TRBV6-5 and TRBJ2-7; possibly TRBD2 for D (6 bases). The clonotype was recovered from a woman in her fifties or sixties in good health and CMV-seropositive. The CDR3 loop is CASSYYGGSYEQYF. The DNA of the CDR3 is TGTGCCAGCAGTTACTACGGGGGCTCCTACGAGCAGTACTTC.